The 26 T cell receptor beta chains below were found in one sample sequenced in a study of shared clonotypes between healthy human individuals. TCRdb keeps only in-frame clones here, not all; method: immunoSEQ multiplex PCR. Found here are fewer than 1.6 million clones, 98% of them singletons; the top ten hold 0.36%. The sample consisted of naive CD4+ T cells sorted from blood. The sample's subset: CD45RA+ positively selected. Source of these receptors: a man aged 25-45 years in good health.

The V call is TRBV7-2, the J call TRBJ1-3; 7 nucleotides match TRBD1. This CDR3 comprises 14 residues. Trimming removed 8 bases from V and 0 bases from J; junction bases left unmatched: 4. Germline V gives CDR1 SGHTA, CDR2 FQGNSA. CDR3 DNA: TGTGCCAGCGAGAACAGGGGCTCTGGAAACACCATATATTTT. It specifies CASENRGSGNTIYF.

J is TRBJ2-7 and V is TRBV27; 10 bases agree with TRBD1. CDR3 length: 16 amino acids. With 5 bases clipped from V and 6 bases from J, the junction kept 13 bases outside the gene matches. Germline V gives CDR1 MNHEY, CDR2 SMNVEV (reference sequence). In DNA form, the CDR3 reads TGTGCCAGCAGTCTAAAACCCGGGACAGGGGTTGGCGAGCAGTACTTC. Amino acid sequence: CASSLKPGTGVGEQYF.

V usage is TRBV6-4 and J usage is TRBJ2-1, with D possibly matching TRBD2 (6 bases). V shed 5 bases and J shed 7 bases, with 15 bases lying between them. Germline V CDR1 and CDR2: MRHNA, SNTAGT. CDR3 size: 14 residues. The CDR3 sequence is CASSTGGPGNEQFF. CDR3 DNA sequence: TGTGCCAGCAGTACAGGAGGGCCGGGAAATGAGCAGTTCTTC.

The rearrangement uses TRBV6-5 and TRBJ1-4; D gene uncertain. Per the germline V gene, CDR1 is MNHEY and CDR2 is SVGAGI. V lost 4 bases, J lost 5 bases, and 8 bases lay in between. This CDR3 contains 13 residues. The CDR3 sequence is CASSLTVNEKLFF. In nucleotides, the CDR3 is TGTGCCAGCAGTTTGACGGTAAATGAAAAACTGTTTTTT.

Concerning this clone itself: This sample includes further DNA sequences coding for the same CDR3. CDR3 DNA sequence: TGCAGTGCTGGGGGGTACAATGAGCAGTTCTTC. It specifies CSAGGYNEQFF. This chain uses TRBV20-1 with TRBJ2-1; D perhaps matches TRBD2 (6 bases). CDR1 DFQATT and CDR2 SNEGSKA come from the germline V gene (reference sequence). CDR3 length: 11 residues. Trimming took off 5 bases at V and 4 bases at J, with 6 bases between the two ends.

With regard to this clone: Compared with germline, one end of the junction differs, possibly owing to a read error. This rearrangement joins TRBV6-1 to TRBJ2-1; 8 bases are shared with TRBD1. The CDR3 extends over 12 amino acids. The germline gives CDR1 MNHNS, CDR2 SASEGT. CDR3 bases: TGTGCCGGCAGGGGGCCATACAATGAGCAGTTCTTC. Protein: CAGRGPYNEQFF.

This rearrangement joins TRBV10-2 to TRBJ2-7; possibly TRBD2 for D (6 bases). Germline-derived CDR1 and CDR2 are WSHSY and SAAADI. This CDR3 has 14 amino acids. Deletions cut 5 bases from V and 7 bases from J, with 18 bases between. This chain's CDR3 is CASSRGLGDLEQYF. CDR3 in DNA: TGCGCCAGCAGTCGGGGACTCGGTGACTTGGAGCAGTACTTC.

Concerning this clone itself: Other nucleotide sequences in the sample specify the same CDR3. The chain links TRBV11-2 to TRBJ2-7; maybe TRBD1 (6 bases). Trimming took off 1 base at V and 0 bases at J, with 10 bases between the two ends. In germline, CDR1 is SGHAT, CDR2 FQNNGV. The CDR3 has 15 residues. The CDR3 DNA sequence: TGTGCCAGCAGCTTAGTCCAGGGGAGCTCCTACGAGCAGTACTTC. Amino acid sequence: CASSLVQGSSYEQYF.

This clone was seen once. The rearrangement uses TRBV10-1 and TRBJ1-1, with D unresolved. V lost 5 bases, J lost 2 bases, and 21 bases lay in between. The CDR3 has 17 amino acids. The V gene's germline CDR1 is WNHNN and CDR2 SYGVQD (reference sequence). CDR3 in amino acids: CASSPQAIPGQNTEAFF. DNA of the CDR3: TGCGCCAGCAGTCCCCAGGCTATCCCCGGCCAAAACACTGAAGCTTTCTTT.

The CDR3 here is CASVTGAMNTEAFF. The DNA of the CDR3 is TGTGCCAGCGTCACAGGAGCCATGAACACTGAAGCTTTCTTT. This chain connects TRBV28 to TRBJ1-1; D possibly corresponds to TRBD1 (5 bases). The CDR3 sequence is 14 residues long. The V end lost 8 bases, the J end lost 0 bases, and 13 bases lay between the germline ends. Looked up from germline, CDR1 is MDHEN and CDR2 is SYDVKM.

This chain connects TRBV5-6 to TRBJ2-1; D gene unclear. The germline V gene encodes CDR1 SGHDT and CDR2 YYEEEE. The CDR3 extends over 14 amino acids. Deletions cut 2 bases from V and 0 bases from J, with 6 bases between. CDR3 coding DNA: TGTGCCAGCAGCTTAGGTCTCTCCTACAATGAGCAGTTCTTC. This sequence encodes CASSLGLSYNEQFF.

This chain connects TRBV6-6 to TRBJ1-2; possible D gene TRBD1, 5 bases. V was shortened by 0 bases and J by 8 bases, with 13 bases between the two germline ends. Germline-derived CDR1 and CDR2 are MNHNY and SVGAGI (reference sequence). The CDR3 covers 14 residues. The chain's CDR3 is CASSYSGWGEGYTF. In DNA, the CDR3 is TGTGCCAGCAGTTACTCGGGATGGGGCGAGGGCTACACCTTC.

This chain joins TRBV18 and TRBJ2-1; 11 bases fit TRBD2. CDR1 and CDR2 from the germline V gene are KGHSH and LQKENI. CDR3 size: 15 residues. The V and J ends lost 3 bases and 8 bases, in that order; junction bases with no gene match: 6. The CDR3 sequence is CASSPTSGSLDEQFF. In DNA, the CDR3 is TGTGCCAGCTCACCCACTAGCGGGAGTCTCGATGAGCAGTTCTTC.

The CDR3, as DNA: TGTGCCAGCAGTCCGGGCACTACGGGTGAGCAGTTCTTC. Protein: CASSPGTTGEQFF. V and J are TRBV6-6 and TRBJ2-1; D is ambiguous. Between the trimmed V and J ends, which lost 5 bases and 9 bases, there was a span of 14 bases. The CDR3 spans 13 residues. Germline CDR1 is MNHNY and CDR2 is SVGAGI (reference sequence).

J is TRBJ2-3 and V is TRBV18; TRBD2 aligns across 13 bases. Trimming cost V 2 bases and J 3 bases; bases outside gene matches: 17. CDR3 length: 21 amino acids. Looked up from germline, CDR1 is KGHSH and CDR2 is LQKENI. CDR3 in DNA: TGTGCCAGCTCACCATTGCCACACTCATGGACTAGCGGGGGACAGACAGATACGCAGTATTTT. It yields the protein CASSPLPHSWTSGGQTDTQYF. The whole variable domain, remainder taken from reference TRBV18 and TRBJ2-3, is NAGVMQNPRHLVRRRGQEARLRCSPMKGHSHVYWYRQLPEEGLKFMVYLQKENIIDESGMPKERFSAEFPKEGPSILRIQQVVRGDSAAYFCASSPLPHSWTSGGQTDTQYFGPGTRLTVL.

The CDR3 DNA follows: TGTGCCAGCAGGCCAGGGACTAGCGCACCCTACGAGCAGTACTTC. Translation gives CASRPGTSAPYEQYF. The rearrangement joins TRBV2 to TRBJ2-7; TRBD2 matches 10 bases. J gave up 2 bases and V 6 bases, and 7 bases lay outside the gene matches. Per germline, CDR1 SNHLY and CDR2 FYNNEI. The CDR3 contains 15 residues.

The genes are TRBV5-1 and TRBJ2-7; no clear D gene. The germline gives CDR1 SGHRS, CDR2 YFSETQ. CDR3 length equals 13 residues. The germline V and J ends were trimmed by 4 bases and 6 bases, with 14 bases remaining between them. The CDR3 nucleotides are TGCGCCAGCAGCCCCGCGGTAGGTGTCGAGCAGTACTTC. Translation gives CASSPAVGVEQYF.

The chain employs TRBV6-5 and TRBJ1-1; D is perhaps TRBD1 (5 bases). The CDR3 is 16 amino acids. CDR1 MNHEY and CDR2 SVGAGI come from the germline V gene. Trimming removed 0 bases at V and 1 base at J, with 12 bases between. CDR3 bases: TGTGCCAGCAGTTACTCGAAACTAACAGGGAACACTGAAGCTTTCTTT. It encodes CASSYSKLTGNTEAFF.

The chain couples TRBV4-3 to TRBJ2-7, with no clear D. Trimming took off 6 bases at V and 2 bases at J, with 14 bases between the two ends. The CDR3 runs 14 residues. Per the germline V gene, CDR1 is LGHNA and CDR2 is YSLEER. The CDR3: CASRLRSKTYEQYF. CDR3 DNA: TGCGCCAGCAGACTCCGATCTAAAACCTACGAGCAGTACTTC.

The chain combines TRBV5-1 with TRBJ2-7, with 8 bases matching TRBD1. The CDR3 extends over 12 amino acids. The germline gives CDR1 SGHRS, CDR2 YFSETQ. V shed 2 bases and J 11 bases; nucleotides not matched to a gene: 6. CDR3 DNA sequence: TGCGCCAGCAGCTTTACGACAGGGGAAGAGTACTTC. Its protein product is CASSFTTGEEYF.

The V and J genes are TRBV18 and TRBJ2-1; 9 positions agree with TRBD2. Germline loops: CDR1 KGHSH, CDR2 LQKENI. J was trimmed by 7 bases and V by 2 bases; bases with no gene match: 3. The CDR3 is made up of 14 amino acids. The CDR3 nucleotides are TGTGCCAGCTCACCAGAGCGGGGGGATAATGAGCAGTTCTTC. It is translated as CASSPERGDNEQFF.

The V call is TRBV18, the J call TRBJ2-1; 11 positions match TRBD2. The ends lost 1 base at V and 10 bases at J; junction bases unmatched: 9. The CDR3 contains 16 residues. In germline, CDR1 is KGHSH, CDR2 LQKENI. The DNA of the CDR3 is TGTGCCAGCTCACCACGCGGTATTAGCGGGAGGGTCGAGCAGTTCTTC. The encoded protein is CASSPRGISGRVEQFF.

V is TRBV7-9 and J is TRBJ1-4; TRBD1 agrees at 10 bases. Germline CDR1 is SEHNR and CDR2 is FQNEAQ (reference sequence). The V segment lost 3 bases and the J segment 8 bases; nucleotides outside the gene matches: 3. There are 14 residues in the CDR3. DNA for the CDR3: TGTGCCAGCAGCTTTTCGGACAGGGGGGAAAAACTGTTTTTT. This gives the protein CASSFSDRGEKLFF.

The chain recombines TRBV7-8 with TRBJ1-3; TRBD1 agrees at 8 bases. CDR3 size: 15 residues. V trimming: 5 bases; J trimming: 3 bases; junction bases outside the gene matches: 6. Germline CDR1 SGHVS, CDR2 FQNEAQ. CDR3 in DNA: TGTGCCAGCAGCCCGGGACAGGCTGTTGGAAACACCATATATTTT. This gives the protein CASSPGQAVGNTIYF.

The chain employs TRBV6-5 and TRBJ1-5; D gene uncertain. The V end lost 4 bases, the J end lost 7 bases, and 20 bases lay between the germline ends. CDR1 and CDR2 from the germline V gene are MNHEY and SVGAGI. The CDR3 is made up of 16 amino acids. CDR3 DNA sequence: TGTGCCAGCAGTTCCCCCTATGAGGGAAGCGGCCAGCCCCAGCATTTT. Translated, it gives CASSSPYEGSGQPQHF.

This chain uses TRBV6-5 with TRBJ2-1; perhaps TRBD2 as D (6 bases). Trimming took off 2 bases at V and 10 bases at J, with 15 bases between the two ends. The CDR3 totals 14 residues. Germline CDR1 MNHEY, CDR2 SVGAGI. The CDR3 region is CASSYGLSNYEQFF. CDR3 nucleotide sequence: TGTGCCAGCAGTTACGGACTAAGCAACTACGAGCAGTTCTTC.